These 13 T cell receptor beta chains were all obtained from the same sample, sequenced in a study of cytomegalovirus exposure and HLA in healthy donors. 60 Vbeta and 13 Jbeta primers were used in PCR. This table comes from immunoSEQ multiplex PCR, and its TCRdb copy is limited to in-frame clones, with some not included. The sample has hundreds of thousands of clones, 75% to 80% seen once. Material: PBMCs. These receptors all come from a male donor in good health and CMV-seronegative.

V usage is TRBV11-2 and J usage is TRBJ1-1; D gene ambiguous. Germline loops: CDR1 SGHAT, CDR2 FQNNGV. CDR3 size: 15 residues. The ends were cut back, 5 bases at V and 3 bases at J, with 16 bases in the middle. CDR3 nucleotide sequence: TGTGCCAGCAGCCCGGAGGGAGACTTTTACACTGAAGCTTTCTTT. It encodes CASSPEGDFYTEAFF.

The chain has TRBV6-5 and TRBJ1-1; a weak D match, TRBD1 (6 bases). In germline, CDR1 is MNHEY, CDR2 SVGAGI. This CDR3 comprises 15 residues. V shed 2 bases and J shed 1 base, with 11 bases lying between them. CDR3 sequence (DNA): TGTGCCAGCAGTTACAGGGGGAACCCGAACACTGAAGCTTTCTTT. Its protein product is CASSYRGNPNTEAFF.

This chain joins TRBV6-1 and TRBJ1-3, with D tentatively TRBD1 (6 bases). Germline V lookup: CDR1 MNHNS, CDR2 SASEGT. V was cut by 6 bases and J by 0 bases, with 12 bases left in between. This CDR3 comprises 15 residues. The CDR3 reads CASREWDTSGNTIYF. CDR3 DNA sequence: TGTGCCAGCAGGGAGTGGGACACCTCTGGAAACACCATATATTTT.

The chain recombines TRBV27 with TRBJ1-6; tentative D call: TRBD1 (5 bases). V lost 4 bases and J 7 bases, leaving 14 bases between the germline ends. This CDR3 is built from 15 residues. Germline-derived CDR1 and CDR2 are MNHEY and SMNVEV (reference sequence). DNA for the CDR3: TGTGCCAGCAGTTCTCAGGGATTCGGGAATTCACCCCTCCACTTT. This codes for CASSSQGFGNSPLHF.

The rearrangement links TRBV7-3 to TRBJ2-5; 7 nucleotides agree with TRBD2. Per the germline V gene, CDR1 is SGHTA and CDR2 is FQGTGA. The CDR3 covers 15 residues. The trim removed 5 bases at V and 1 base at J, leaving 7 bases unmatched. The CDR3 nucleotides read TGTGCCAGCAGCCGAACCGGGACTACCCAAGAGACCCAGTACTTC. Protein sequence: CASSRTGTTQETQYF.

V gene TRBV7-9 combines with J gene TRBJ1-2, with D perhaps matching TRBD1 (6 bases). Germline CDR1 reads SEHNR; CDR2 reads FQNEAQ (reference sequence). Trimming shortened V by 5 bases and J by 1 base, and 17 bases separated the two germline ends. There are 16 residues in the CDR3. The CDR3: CASSPLDRHVNYGYTF. The CDR3 bases are TGTGCCAGCAGCCCCTTGGACAGACATGTTAACTATGGCTACACCTTC.

This clone has only a few counts. The CDR3 is CAISESRDLEAFF. CDR3 bases: TGTGCCATCAGTGAGTCGCGGGACCTTGAAGCTTTCTTT. J is TRBJ1-1 and V is TRBV10-3; D might be TRBD1 (5 bases). Germline CDR1 reads ENHRY; CDR2 reads SYGVKD. There are 13 residues in the CDR3. The V and J ends lost 0 bases and 7 bases respectively, with 9 bases between them.

The chain uses TRBV6-4 and TRBJ2-5, with 7 bases lining up with TRBD1. CDR3 length equals 15 residues. CDR1 and CDR2 (germline): MRHNA, SNTAGT. The V gene end was trimmed by 3 bases and the J gene end by 5 bases; junction bases not matched to a gene: 9. CDR3 residues: CASSEGGGAPETQYF. The CDR3 DNA sequence: TGTGCCAGCAGTGAAGGGGGCGGCGCACCGGAGACCCAGTACTTC.

The V call is TRBV15, the J call TRBJ2-1; the match to TRBD2 covers 8 bases. The CDR3 sequence is 15 residues long. Germline-derived CDR1 and CDR2 are LNHNV and YYDKDF (reference sequence). Trimming cost V 1 base and J 7 bases; bases outside gene matches: 6. The CDR3 spells CATSRGGGPGNEQFF. In nucleotides, the CDR3 is TGTGCCACCAGCAGAGGCGGGGGGCCGGGTAATGAGCAGTTCTTC.

This clone was found once. This rearrangement joins TRBV30 to TRBJ2-7; D is ambiguous. This CDR3 contains 13 residues. Between the trimmed V and J ends, which lost 2 bases and 1 base, there was a span of 9 bases. CDR1 and CDR2 (germline): GTSNPN, SVGIG (reference sequence). CDR3 bases: TGTGCCTGGAGTCCAGGCCGGTCCTACGAGCAGTACTTC. This translates into CAWSPGRSYEQYF.

The V and J genes are TRBV30 and TRBJ2-2; no firm D call. V was pared by 1 base and J by 6 bases, with 15 bases between. CDR3 length: 15 residues. CDR1 and CDR2 from the germline V gene are GTSNPN and SVGIG (reference sequence). CDR3 bases: TGTGCCTGGAGTGAGAGCGCCTGGAGTGCCGGGGAGCTGTTTTTT. This encodes CAWSESAWSAGELFF.

The chain employs TRBV30 and TRBJ1-1; D not resolved. Trimming left V 5 bases short and J 0 bases short, with 10 bases between. CDR3 length equals 13 residues. Germline loops: CDR1 GTSNPN, CDR2 SVGIG (reference sequence). CDR3 region: CAWAAFMNTEAFF. CDR3 bases: TGTGCCTGGGCGGCCTTTATGAACACTGAAGCTTTCTTT.

The chain has TRBV6-5 and TRBJ2-5; the D gene is possibly TRBD2 (6 bases). The CDR3 is 13 amino acids. Germline CDR1 MNHEY, CDR2 SVGAGI. V was pared by 6 bases and J by 0 bases, with 8 bases between. The CDR3 region has the DNA TGTGCCAGCAGAGGGAGGAACCAAGAGACCCAGTACTTC. The encoded protein is CASRGRNQETQYF.